This T cell receptor (beta chain) was found in a study of T-cell reconstitution after alpha-beta-depleted transplantation in children. Findings and limits, study-wide: In patients about two months after transplant, alpha-beta T cells reportedly arose from several hundred expanded graft clones. Hyperexpanded clones declined; after one year, newly produced T cells mostly supplied diversity. At day 60, the high TCRbeta diversity found in some patients originated from recipient T cells and thymic progenitors that had survived.

As regards this clonotype: Antigen specificity is unknown.

Unique molecular identifiers were used in preparing the TCRbeta library. TCRdb itself ran the PCR reads through MiXCR, one entry per CDR3 protein. The table includes about a million distinct CDR3 sequences, under 30% detected once. V lost 4 bases and J lost 1, with 13 bases in between. Germline values: CDR1 MGHRA, CDR2 YSYEKL. There are 16 residues in the CDR3. This TCR came from a boy less than two years old who had a stem cell transplant for SCID, so the T cells may come from the graft donor. The material was PBMCs, mostly from graft donor cells, obtained 360 days after TCRalphabeta/CD19-depleted stem cell transplant. The chain couples TRBV4-1 to TRBJ2-2, with D possibly being TRBD2 (6 bases). Here the CDR3 reads CASSRDSGVNTGELFF. The CDR3 coding sequence is TGCGCCAGCAGCCGAGACTCGGGAGTGAACACCGGGGAGCTGTTTTTT.